This passage covers 5 T cell receptor beta chains from one sample sequenced in a study of blood T cell repertoires in COVID-19. The table came from immunoSEQ multiplex PCR; TCRdb's copy has only in-frame clones and leaves some out. The sample carries approximately 250,000 clones, around 89% recorded once. The sequencing input was PBMCs or T cells enriched from blood (not recorded which). These receptors were collected from a woman in her sixties in a cohort exposed to, infected with or recovered from COVID-19 (not recorded which).

The chain recombines TRBV19 with TRBJ1-3; TRBD1 matches 8 bases. The V segment lost 5 bases and the J segment 1 base; nucleotides outside the gene matches: 7. CDR1 and CDR2 from the germline V gene are LNHDA and SQIVND (reference sequence). This CDR3 has 16 amino acids. The CDR3 sequence: CASSARQGWSGNTIYF. The CDR3 DNA is TGTGCCAGTAGTGCACGACAGGGGTGGTCTGGAAACACCATATATTTT. Looking up the rest from reference TRBV19 and TRBJ1-3 gives the full variable domain: DGGITQSPKYLFRKEGQNVTLSCEQNLNHDAMYWYRQDPGQGLRLIYYSQIVNDFQKGDIAEGYSVSREKKESFPLTVTSAQKNPTAFYLCASSARQGWSGNTIYFGEGSWLTVV.

This clone occurred once. The chain recombines TRBV7-3 with TRBJ1-1; D is undetermined. Germline V lookup: CDR1 SGHTA, CDR2 FQGTGA. This CDR3 has 15 residues. Between the trimmed V and J ends, which lost 5 bases and 1 base, there was a span of 14 bases. The CDR3 loop reads CASSVLEVGNTEAFF. For the CDR3, the DNA is TGTGCCAGCAGCGTTTTGGAGGTGGGGAACACTGAAGCTTTCTTT.

The genes are TRBV24-1 and TRBJ2-2; TRBD2 aligns across 11 bases. Germline CDR1 and CDR2: KGHDR and SFDVKD. The CDR3 loop spans 16 amino acids. V trimming: 4 bases; J trimming: 9 bases; junction bases outside the gene matches: 9. In nucleotides, the CDR3 is TGTGCCACCAGTGACACTACTAGCGGGAGATTCAGGGAGCTGTTTTTT. Its translation: CATSDTTSGRFRELFF.

The rearrangement joins TRBV9 to TRBJ1-2; D call uncertain. The CDR3 runs to 17 residues. CDR1 is SGDLS, CDR2 YYNGEE, per germline. Trimming left V 0 bases short and J 3 bases short, with 18 bases between. CDR3: CASSVGSLSAADYGYTF. CDR3 nucleotide sequence: TGTGCCAGCAGCGTAGGGTCTCTCTCCGCAGCGGACTATGGCTACACCTTC. Complete variable domain (other parts from reference TRBV9 and TRBJ1-2): DSGVTQTPKHLITATGQRVTLRCSPRSGDLSVYWYQQSLDQGLQFLIQYYNGEERAKGNILERFSAQQFPDLHSELNLSSLELGDSALYFCASSVGSLSAADYGYTFGSGTRLTVV.

The J gene is TRBJ2-3, the V gene TRBV9; TRBD1 agrees at 9 bases. The CDR3 totals 17 residues. The trim removed 0 bases at V and 0 bases at J, leaving 5 bases unmatched. Per the germline V gene, CDR1 is SGDLS and CDR2 is YYNGEE. The CDR3 sequence: CASSVDVGQGSTDTQYF. Written as DNA, the CDR3 is TGTGCCAGCAGCGTAGACGTAGGACAGGGGAGCACAGATACGCAGTATTTT. The variable domain in full, completed from reference TRBV9 and TRBJ2-3, reads DSGVTQTPKHLITATGQRVTLRCSPRSGDLSVYWYQQSLDQGLQFLIQYYNGEERAKGNILERFSAQQFPDLHSELNLSSLELGDSALYFCASSVDVGQGSTDTQYFGPGTRLTVL.